This T cell receptor beta chain was captured by sequencing in a study of identical twins. General study findings and limits: Invariant MAIT and iNKT cells could partly confound zero-insertion analyses.

This clonotype came up many times. No antigen is known for it. TCRdb fed the 5' RACE reads into MiXCR, producing one record per CDR3 protein. Of under 1 million distinct CDR3 sequences listed, roughly an eighth were seen once; the top ten hold roughly 1.5%. This CDR3 spans 13 amino acids. Germline loops: CDR1 SGHRS, CDR2 YFSETQ. The V end was cut by 5 bases, the J end by 5 bases, with 12 bases between. These same records also appear under a second study, on yellow fever vaccine responses in identical twins.

Material: PBMCs. This chain connects TRBV5-1 to TRBJ2-3; D gene unclear. This TCR was sampled from a woman aged 18-35 years in good health. CDR3 sequence (DNA): TGCGCCAGCAGACGCCGAGCTGGAGATACGCAGTATTTT. Translating it yields CASRRRAGDTQYF.